This T cell receptor beta chain was sequenced in a study of early T cells in non-severe SARS-CoV-2 infection. Whole-study context: Sequenced material consisted of bulk RNA (from unsorted whole blood), and chains were unpaired. Notes on the study in general: Anti-spike CD8 responses were favored in VDJdb matching, and private and CD4 specificities were missed.

This clonotype was observed a few times. Antigen specificity is unknown. The length of the CDR3 is 13 residues. Unique molecular identifiers were affixed to single, distinct cDNA molecules. Each CDR3 protein is one row after TCRdb ran MiXCR on the 5' RACE reads. In the table there are tens of thousands of distinct CDR3 sequences, 3.5% to 4% of which are singletons. The rearrangement links TRBV21-1 to TRBJ2-1; no check of the table's D call, TRBD1, against the DNA was made. TRBV21-1 constitutes a pseudogene. The source is an adult who was a healthcare worker with PCR-confirmed SARS-CoV-2 infection or an uninfected control (not recorded which). The sequencing input was whole blood. The CDR3 is CASSVDRDNEQFF. The CDR3 region has the DNA TGTGCCAGCAGCGTGGACAGAGACAATGAGCAGTTCTTC.